This entry features one TCR beta chain sequence. The antigen remains unidentified. These data belong to a study of CD8+ T cells in alopecia areata. The wider study: Treated individuals took tofacitinib by mouth, 5 to 10 mg twice daily. A 6-month off-drug phase came after tofacitinib, which had lasted 6 to 18 months.

The sequencing template was cDNA reverse transcribed from extracted RNA. Sequencing was performed with immunoSEQ multiplex PCR; in TCRdb, only in-frame clones are kept and a portion is missing. The sample shows 150,000 to 200,000 clones, roughly 58% of them seen only once. Treatment here: oral pan-JAK inhibitor, 5-10 mg twice daily. Study findings and constraints: Within the top 100, expanded CD8+ clones significantly decreased with tofacitinib, as did scalp clonality. In blood and scalp, many expanded lesional clones persisted during tofacitinib.

The CDR3 totals 14 residues. Germline assignment: CDR1 GTSNPN and CDR2 SVGIG (reference sequence). The V gene lost 0 bases and the J gene lost 7 bases, with 13 bases spanning the gap. This receptor was identified in a human donor with alopecia areata. Source: CD4+ T cells sorted from blood, taken around week 55, from a patient treated with tofacitinib. This rearrangement joins TRBV30 to TRBJ1-5; no clear D gene. The CDR3 is CAWSVSFPVQPQHF. For the CDR3, the DNA is TGTGCCTGGAGTGTTTCATTCCCCGTGCAGCCCCAGCATTTT. Supplemented by reference TRBV30 and TRBJ1-5, the full variable domain reads SQTIHQWPATLVQPVGSPLSLECTVEGTSNPNLYWYRQAAGRGLQLLFYSVGIGQISSEVPQNLSASRPQDRQFILSSKKLLLSDSGFYLCAWSVSFPVQPQHFGDGTRLSIL.